This is a list of T cell receptor beta chains from one sample in a study of blood T cell repertoires in COVID-19. The table came from immunoSEQ multiplex PCR; TCRdb's copy has only in-frame clones and leaves some out. The sample includes about 89,000 clones, 87% of them seen just once. The sample comprised peripheral blood. The receptor set was obtained from a male donor with acute or convalescent COVID-19. Each CDR3 is given with its conserved first and last residue. The D gene is left open where the match is weak. Part of the rows lack a size; the others show once, few, many or a class for expanded clones.

TRBD1	TRBV11-2	-	TRBJ1-5	TGTGCCAGCTCGGGGACAGCGAATCAGCCCCAGCATTTT	CASSGTANQPQHF
-	TRBV10-3	few	TRBJ1-1	TGTGCCATCAGTGAGTCTCGACAGGAGAACACTGAAGCTTTCTTT	CAISESRQENTEAFF
-	TRBV7-9	-	TRBJ2-7	TGTGCCAGCAGCTTAAGGGAAGGCGGGGCGGACTACGAGCAGTACTTC	CASSLREGGADYEQYF
-	TRBV9	-	TRBJ2-5	TGTGCCAGCAGCGTAGTGGCCGAAGAGACCCAGTACTTC	CASSVVAEETQYF
-	TRBV9	-	TRBJ2-3	TGTGCCAGCAGCGAGGGACTGAGCACAGATACGCAGTATTTT	CASSEGLSTDTQYF
TRBD2	TRBV9	once	TRBJ2-5	TGTGCCAGCAGCGCCTCCCAGGAGCGGGGGGGCCGCGAGACCCAGTACTTC	CASSASQERGGRETQYF
TRBD1	TRBV7-9	-	TRBJ2-5	TGTGCCAGCAGTCATATACCAGGGACAGAGGGAGAGACCCAGTACTTC	CASSHIPGTEGETQYF
-	TRBV18	-	TRBJ2-7	TGTGCCAGCGCGACAGGGGAGGGGAACTACGAGCAGTACTTC	CASATGEGNYEQYF
-	TRBV7-3	-	TRBJ1-6	TGTGCCACCAGGACCGGGTCACCCGGGGAGAATTCACCCCTCCACTTT	CATRTGSPGENSPLHF
TRBD1	TRBV9	-	TRBJ2-2	TGTGCCAGCAGCGTATCACAGGGGGCTCCCACCGGGGAGCTGTTTTTT	CASSVSQGAPTGELFF
-	TRBV6-5	-	TRBJ1-5	TGTGCCAGCAGTTCCCGGACGGGGGATAGCAATCAGCCCCAGCATTTT	CASSSRTGDSNQPQHF
TRBD1	TRBV19	-	TRBJ2-1	TGTGCCACCTCGGGACAGGGGGCCTACAATGAGCAGTTCTTC	CATSGQGAYNEQFF
TRBD1	TRBV4-1	-	TRBJ1-5	TGCGCCAGCAGCCAAGGGACAGGGTACCATAATCAGCCCCAGCATTTT	CASSQGTGYHNQPQHF